The table lists the clone carrying this T cell receptor (beta chain) with a few counts. Its target is not known. The time point is: patch test 3, about 24 weeks after DPC sensitization. Indicated treatment: therapeutic diphenylcyclopropenone sensitization with weekly scalp DPC. This sample was included in a study of human T cells and chemical hapten exposure. Each CDR3 protein gets one entry after TCRdb re-called the RACE reads with MiXCR. The sample yields tens of thousands of distinct CDR3 sequences, about 10% seen once. Points from the study as a whole: Significantly more large CDR3 similarity clusters were formed by expanded TCRs than by controls. TCRs exceeding a frequency of 1 in 1000 stayed unchanged under DPC sensitization.

This specimen was whole blood, taken in connection with sensitization to the hapten diphenylcyclopropenone (DPC). The sequence was collected from a woman in her forties with alopecia areata. Some clones in this sample may be carry-over from other donors' samples.

Here the CDR3 DNA reads TGTGCCAGCAGTCCGTGGCACAGGGAGAGAGAGACCCAGTACTTC. This translates into CASSPWHRERETQYF. The chain has TRBV6-1 and TRBJ2-5; D perhaps matches TRBD1 (6 bases). CDR1 and CDR2 (germline): MNHNS, SASEGT. The V end was cut by 5 bases, the J end by 4 bases, with 17 bases between. This CDR3 comprises 15 residues.